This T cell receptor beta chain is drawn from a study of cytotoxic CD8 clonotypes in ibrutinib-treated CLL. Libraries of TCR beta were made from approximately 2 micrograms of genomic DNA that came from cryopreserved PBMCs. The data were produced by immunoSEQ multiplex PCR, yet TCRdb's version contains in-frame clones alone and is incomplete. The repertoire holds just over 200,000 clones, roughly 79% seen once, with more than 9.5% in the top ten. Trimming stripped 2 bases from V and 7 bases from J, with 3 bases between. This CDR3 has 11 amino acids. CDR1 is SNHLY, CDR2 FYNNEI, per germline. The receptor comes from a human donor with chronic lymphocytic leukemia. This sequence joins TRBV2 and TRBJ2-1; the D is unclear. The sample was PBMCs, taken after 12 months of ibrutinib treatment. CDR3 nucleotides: TGTGCCAGCAGTGAAAGAAATGAGCAGTTCTTC. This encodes CASSERNEQFF.